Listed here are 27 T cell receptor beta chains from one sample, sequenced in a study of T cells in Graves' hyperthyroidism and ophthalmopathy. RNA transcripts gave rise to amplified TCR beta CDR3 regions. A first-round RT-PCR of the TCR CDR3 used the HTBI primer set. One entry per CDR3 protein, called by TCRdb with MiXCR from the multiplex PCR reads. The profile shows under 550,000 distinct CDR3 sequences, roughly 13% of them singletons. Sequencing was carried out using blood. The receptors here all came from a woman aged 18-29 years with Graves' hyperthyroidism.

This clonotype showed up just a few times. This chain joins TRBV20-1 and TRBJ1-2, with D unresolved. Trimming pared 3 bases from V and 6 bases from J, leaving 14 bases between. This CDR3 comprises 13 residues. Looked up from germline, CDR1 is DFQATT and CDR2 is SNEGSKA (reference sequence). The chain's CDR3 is CSASLRLENGYTF. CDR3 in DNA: TGCAGTGCTAGCTTGCGATTGGAGAATGGCTACACCTTC.

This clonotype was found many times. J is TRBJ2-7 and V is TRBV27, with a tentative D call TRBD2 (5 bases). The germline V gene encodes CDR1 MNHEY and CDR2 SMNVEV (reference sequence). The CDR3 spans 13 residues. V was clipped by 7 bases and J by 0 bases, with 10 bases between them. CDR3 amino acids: CASKNSASYEQYF. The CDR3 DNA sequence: TGTGCCAGCAAGAATAGCGCCTCCTACGAGCAGTACTTC.

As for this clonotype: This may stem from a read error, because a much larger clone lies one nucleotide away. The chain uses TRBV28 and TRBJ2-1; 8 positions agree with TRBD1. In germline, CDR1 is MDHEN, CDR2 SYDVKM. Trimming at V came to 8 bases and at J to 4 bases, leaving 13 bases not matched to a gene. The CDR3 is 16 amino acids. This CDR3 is CASCSQWTGRYNEQFF. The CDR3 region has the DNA TGTGCCAGCTGTTCCCAATGGACAGGGCGGTACAATGAGCAGTTCTTC.

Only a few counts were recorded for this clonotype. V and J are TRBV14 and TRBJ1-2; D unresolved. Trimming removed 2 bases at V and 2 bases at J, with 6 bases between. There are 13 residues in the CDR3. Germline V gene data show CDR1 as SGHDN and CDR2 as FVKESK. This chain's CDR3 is CASSQQQNYGYTF. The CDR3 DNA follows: TGTGCCAGCAGCCAACAGCAAAACTATGGCTACACCTTC.

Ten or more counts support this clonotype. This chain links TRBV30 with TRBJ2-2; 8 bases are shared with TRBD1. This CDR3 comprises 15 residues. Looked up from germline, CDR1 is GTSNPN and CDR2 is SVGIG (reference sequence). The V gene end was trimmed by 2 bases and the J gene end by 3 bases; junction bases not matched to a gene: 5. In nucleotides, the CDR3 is TGTGCCTGGAGTTTCTCGGACAGGGACACCGGGGAGCTGTTTTTT. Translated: CAWSFSDRDTGELFF.

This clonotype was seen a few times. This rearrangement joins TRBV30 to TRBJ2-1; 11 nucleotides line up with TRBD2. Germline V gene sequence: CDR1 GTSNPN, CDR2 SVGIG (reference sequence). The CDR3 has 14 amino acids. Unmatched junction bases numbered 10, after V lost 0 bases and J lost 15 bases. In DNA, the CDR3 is TGTGCCTGGAGTGTACTCTTAGCGGGAGGGCCGTGGTTCTTC. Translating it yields CAWSVLLAGGPWFF.

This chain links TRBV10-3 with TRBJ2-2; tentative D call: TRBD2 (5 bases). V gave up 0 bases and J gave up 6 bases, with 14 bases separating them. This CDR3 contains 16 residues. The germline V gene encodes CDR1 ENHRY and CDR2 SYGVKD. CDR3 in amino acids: CAISESGLRGSGELFF. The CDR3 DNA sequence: TGTGCCATCAGTGAGTCAGGCCTCCGGGGTTCCGGGGAGCTGTTTTTT.

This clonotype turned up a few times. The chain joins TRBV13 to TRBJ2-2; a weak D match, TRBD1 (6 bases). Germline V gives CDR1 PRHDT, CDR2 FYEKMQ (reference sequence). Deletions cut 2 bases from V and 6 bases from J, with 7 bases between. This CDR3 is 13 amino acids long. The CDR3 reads CASSLTGSGELFF. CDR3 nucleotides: TGTGCCAGCAGCTTAACAGGGTCCGGGGAGCTGTTTTTT. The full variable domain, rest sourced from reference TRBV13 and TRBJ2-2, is AAGVIQSPRHLIKEKRETATLKCYPIPRHDTVYWYQQGPGQDPQFLISFYEKMQSDKGSIPDRFSAQQFSDYHSELNMSSLELGDSALYFCASSLTGSGELFFGEGSRLTVL.

The CDR3 region has the DNA TGCAGTGCTACGCGGGAGGAAAGAGATACGCAGTATTTT. This codes for CSATREERDTQYF. V is TRBV20-1 and J is TRBJ2-3; the match to TRBD2 covers 8 bases. This CDR3 contains 13 residues. The germline CDR1 and CDR2 sequences are DFQATT and SNEGSKA (reference sequence). V lost 4 bases and J lost 5; bases outside the gene matches: 5.

The CDR3: CAWSVPFLAGGGNEQFF. CDR3 in DNA: TGTGCCTGGAGTGTCCCCTTCCTAGCGGGAGGAGGGAATGAGCAGTTCTTC. The V gene is TRBV30, the J gene TRBJ2-1, with 11 bases fitting TRBD2. Trimming took 0 bases from V and 7 from J; bases not matched to a gene: 11. CDR3 length: 17 residues. Germline V CDR1 and CDR2: GTSNPN, SVGIG (reference sequence).

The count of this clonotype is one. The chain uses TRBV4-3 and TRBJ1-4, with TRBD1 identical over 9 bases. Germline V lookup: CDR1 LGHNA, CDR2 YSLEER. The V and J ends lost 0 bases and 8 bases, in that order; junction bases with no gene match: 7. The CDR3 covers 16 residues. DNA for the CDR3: TGCGCCAGCAGCCAAGATGGGACAGGGCCGGGAGAAAAACTGTTTTTT. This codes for CASSQDGTGPGEKLFF.

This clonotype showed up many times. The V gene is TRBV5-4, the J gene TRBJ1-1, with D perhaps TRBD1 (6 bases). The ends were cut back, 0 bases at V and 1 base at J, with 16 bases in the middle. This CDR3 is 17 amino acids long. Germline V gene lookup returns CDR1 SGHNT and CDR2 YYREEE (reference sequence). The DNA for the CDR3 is TGTGCCAGCAGCTTGGGCCCTGAGGGGGTCACGAACACTGAAGCTTTCTTT. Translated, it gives CASSLGPEGVTNTEAFF.

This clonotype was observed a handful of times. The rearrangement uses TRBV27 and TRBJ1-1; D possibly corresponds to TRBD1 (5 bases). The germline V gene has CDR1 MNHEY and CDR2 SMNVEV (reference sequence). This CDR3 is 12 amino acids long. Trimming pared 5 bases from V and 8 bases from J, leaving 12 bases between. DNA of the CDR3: TGTGCCAGCAGTCCGGGAACAGGAGAAGCTTTCTTT. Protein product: CASSPGTGEAFF.

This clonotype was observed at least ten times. This CDR3 reads CASQTAYEQYF. CDR3 bases: TGTGCCAGCCAGACAGCCTACGAGCAGTACTTC. The chain has TRBV6-2 or TRBV6-3 and TRBJ2-7; possible D gene TRBD1, 5 bases. The CDR3 consists of 11 residues. Germline V lookup: CDR1 MNHEY, CDR2 SVGEGT. The V end was cut by 8 bases, the J end by 2 bases, with 7 bases between.

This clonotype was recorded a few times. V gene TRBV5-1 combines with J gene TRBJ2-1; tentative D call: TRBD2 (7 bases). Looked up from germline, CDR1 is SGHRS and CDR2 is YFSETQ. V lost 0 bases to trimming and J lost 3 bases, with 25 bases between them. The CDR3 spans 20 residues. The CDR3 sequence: CASSLGGGGGLDFLYNEQFF. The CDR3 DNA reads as TGCGCCAGCAGCTTGGGGGGAGGGGGAGGGTTAGACTTCCTCTACAATGAGCAGTTCTTC.

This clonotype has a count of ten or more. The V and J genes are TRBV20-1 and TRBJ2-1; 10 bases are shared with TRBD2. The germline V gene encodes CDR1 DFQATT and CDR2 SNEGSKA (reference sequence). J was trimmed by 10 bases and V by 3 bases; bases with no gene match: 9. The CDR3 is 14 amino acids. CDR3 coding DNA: TGCAGTGCTAGTTCGCTAGCGGGAGAGAGGGAGCAGTTCTTC. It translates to CSASSLAGEREQFF.

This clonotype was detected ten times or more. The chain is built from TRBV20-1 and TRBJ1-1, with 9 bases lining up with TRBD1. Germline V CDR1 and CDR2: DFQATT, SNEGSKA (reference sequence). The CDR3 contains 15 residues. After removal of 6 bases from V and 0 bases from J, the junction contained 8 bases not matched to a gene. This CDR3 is CSAKQGASMNTEAFF. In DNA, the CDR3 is TGCAGTGCCAAACAGGGGGCGAGTATGAACACTGAAGCTTTCTTT.

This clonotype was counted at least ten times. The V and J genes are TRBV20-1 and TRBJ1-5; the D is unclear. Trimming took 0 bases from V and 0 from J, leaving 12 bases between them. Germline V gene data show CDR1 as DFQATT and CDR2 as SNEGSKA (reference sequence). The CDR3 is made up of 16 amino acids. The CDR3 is CSARDRRGNSNQPQHF. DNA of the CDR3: TGCAGTGCTAGAGATCGGAGAGGGAATAGCAATCAGCCCCAGCATTTT.

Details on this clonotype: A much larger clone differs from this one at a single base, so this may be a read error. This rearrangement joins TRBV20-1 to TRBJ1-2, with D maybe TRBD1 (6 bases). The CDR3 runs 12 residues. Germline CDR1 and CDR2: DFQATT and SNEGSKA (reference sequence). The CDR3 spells CSPSRGFDGYTF. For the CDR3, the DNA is TGCAGTCCTAGTAGGGGGTTCGATGGCTACACCTTC.

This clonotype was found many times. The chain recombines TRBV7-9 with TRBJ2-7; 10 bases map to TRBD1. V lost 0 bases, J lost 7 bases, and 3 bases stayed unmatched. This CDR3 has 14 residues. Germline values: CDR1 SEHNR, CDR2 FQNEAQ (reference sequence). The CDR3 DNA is TGTGCCAGCAGCTTAGCGGGGACAGGGGAGGAGCAGTACTTC. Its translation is CASSLAGTGEEQYF.

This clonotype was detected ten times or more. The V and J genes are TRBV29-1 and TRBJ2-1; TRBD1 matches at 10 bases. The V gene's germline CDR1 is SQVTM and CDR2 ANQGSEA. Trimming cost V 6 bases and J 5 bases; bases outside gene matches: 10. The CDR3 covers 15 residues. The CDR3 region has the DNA TGCAGCGTGGACGGGACAGGGGAAGTACACAATGAGCAGTTCTTC. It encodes CSVDGTGEVHNEQFF.

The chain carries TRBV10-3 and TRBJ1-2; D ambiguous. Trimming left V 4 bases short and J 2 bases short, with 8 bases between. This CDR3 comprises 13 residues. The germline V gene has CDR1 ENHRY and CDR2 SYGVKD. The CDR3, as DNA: TGTGCCATCAGTGGCGACCTGAACTATGGCTACACCTTC. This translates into CAISGDLNYGYTF.

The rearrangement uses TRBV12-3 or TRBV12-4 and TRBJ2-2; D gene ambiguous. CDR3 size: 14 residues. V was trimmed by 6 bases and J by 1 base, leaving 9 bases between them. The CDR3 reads CASSSTENTGELFF. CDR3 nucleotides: TGTGCCAGCAGCTCCACAGAGAACACCGGGGAGCTGTTTTTT.

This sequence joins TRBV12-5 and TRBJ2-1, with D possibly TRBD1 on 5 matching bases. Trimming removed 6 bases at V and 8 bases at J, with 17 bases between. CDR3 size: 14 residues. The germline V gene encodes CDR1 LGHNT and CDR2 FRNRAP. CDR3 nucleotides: TGTGCTAGTGGCCGTTTACCCACAGGTCATGAGCAGTTCTTC. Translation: CASGRLPTGHEQFF.

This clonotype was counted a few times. CDR3 residues: CASRGGGGITEAFF. In DNA, the CDR3 is TGTGCCAGCAGAGGGGGTGGGGGAATCACTGAAGCTTTCTTT. The V call is TRBV7-9, the J call TRBJ1-1; TRBD1 is a possible D gene (6 bases). The CDR3 contains 14 residues. Germline V gene lookup returns CDR1 SEHNR and CDR2 FQNEAQ (reference sequence). V shed 6 bases and J shed 4 bases, with 15 bases lying between them.

In DNA form, the CDR3 reads TGTGCCAGCATGGACAATGAGCAGTTCTTC. This gives the protein CASMDNEQFF. The chain has TRBV6-1 and TRBJ2-1, with D hard to call. The length of the CDR3 is 10 residues. Germline lookup yields CDR1 MNHNS and CDR2 SASEGT. Trimming cost V 7 bases and J 5 bases, with 3 bases left between them.

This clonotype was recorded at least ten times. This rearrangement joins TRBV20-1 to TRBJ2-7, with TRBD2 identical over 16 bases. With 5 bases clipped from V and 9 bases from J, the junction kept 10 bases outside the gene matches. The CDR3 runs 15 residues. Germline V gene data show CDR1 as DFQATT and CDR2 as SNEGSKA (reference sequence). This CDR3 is CSAAGLAGGTLGQYF. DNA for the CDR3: TGCAGTGCTGCGGGACTAGCGGGAGGGACACTCGGGCAGTACTTC.